This T cell receptor beta chain was observed in a study of metastatic and nonmetastatic thyroid tumors. Turning to the study itself: The authors compared repertoires across blood and tumor or nodule tissue from malignant and benign thyroid patients.

Nobody among the patients had been given any treatment before thyroid surgery. The CDR3 covers 14 residues. V shed 7 bases and J shed 0 bases, with 12 bases lying between them. Germline assignment: CDR1 MNHEY and CDR2 SVGEGT. Through MiXCR, TCRdb re-clonotyped the PCR reads. The table shows 10,000 to 13,000 clones, with 38% occurring only once. V is TRBV6-2 or TRBV6-3 and J is TRBJ1-1, with no clear D. This clonotype originated in a female donor with papillary thyroid cancer or a benign thyroid nodule (not recorded which). Some clones in this sample may be carry-over from other donors' samples. Sequencing input: tumor tissue. CDR3 DNA sequence: TGTGCCAGCACCCCAGACGGTATGAACACTGAAGCTTTCTTT. Translation gives CASTPDGMNTEAFF.